One and the same sample provided the 21 T cell receptor beta chains below, sequenced in a study of sequential checkpoint blockade in melanoma. The sample's treatment: randomized to nivolumab then ipilimumab (arm A) or the reverse (arm B). Clones were sequenced by immunoSEQ multiplex PCR, and TCRdb holds only the in-frame ones, with some missing. There are approximately 12,000 clones in the sample; roughly 65% occur only once, and 22% lies in the top ten. Sequencing used CD8+ T cells sorted from blood (inferred from file names), obtained from a patient given nivolumab and ipilimumab in sequence. Receptors originate from a human donor with melanoma.

This clone was found a few times. This chain uses TRBV21-1 with TRBJ2-7; no DNA check was done on the table's D call, TRBD1. TRBV21-1 is recorded as a pseudogene. CDR3 length equals 20 residues. The CDR3 DNA sequence: TGTGCCAGCAGCAAACCGGCGAGACAGGGTGCTCTCTTGGGTTCCTACGAGCAGTACTTC. This encodes CASSKPARQGALLGSYEQYF.

In this sample, this clone turned up once. The sample has other DNA sequences that encode this CDR3 too. The rearrangement joins TRBV2 to TRBJ2-7; 8 bases align to TRBD1. The V gene's germline CDR1 is SNHLY and CDR2 FYNNEI. This CDR3 has 13 residues. V gave up 4 bases and J gave up 4 bases; unmatched junction bases: 3. This chain's CDR3 is CASSVGQAYEQYF. The CDR3 DNA reads as TGTGCCAGCAGTGTGGGACAGGCGTACGAGCAGTACTTC.

J is TRBJ2-1 and V is TRBV7-9; a weak D match, TRBD2 (6 bases). CDR1 SEHNR and CDR2 FQNEAQ come from the germline V gene (reference sequence). This CDR3 comprises 16 residues. With 5 bases removed from V and 2 bases from J, the gap between germline ends came to 16 bases. The CDR3 DNA is TGTGCCAGCAGCACCCCACGGGAGAGGACCTACAATGAGCAGTTCTTC. Its protein is CASSTPRERTYNEQFF.

This clone occurred a few times. V is TRBV27 and J is TRBJ2-7; 7 bases match TRBD1. V shed 5 bases, J shed 7 bases, and the junction held 11 bases outside the gene matches. The CDR3 extends over 14 amino acids. Germline V CDR1 and CDR2: MNHEY, SMNVEV (reference sequence). The CDR3 reads CASSPTGVPTEQYF. The CDR3 DNA reads as TGTGCCAGCAGTCCCACAGGGGTCCCTACGGAGCAGTACTTC.

This sequence joins TRBV5-1 and TRBJ1-1; 8 bases fit TRBD1. After removal of 0 bases from V and 4 bases from J, the junction contained 8 bases not matched to a gene. The CDR3 sequence is 16 residues long. In germline, CDR1 is SGHRS, CDR2 YFSETQ. The DNA for the CDR3 is TGCGCCAGCAGCTTGGTACCGGACAGGGCGAGCACTGAAGCTTTCTTT. This sequence encodes CASSLVPDRASTEAFF.

The gene calls are TRBV27 and TRBJ1-5; TRBD1 matches at 7 bases. J gave up 5 bases and V 7 bases, and 8 bases lay outside the gene matches. Germline lookup yields CDR1 MNHEY and CDR2 SMNVEV (reference sequence). CDR3 length equals 14 residues. The CDR3 region has the DNA TGTGCCAGCAAGTCAGGGACAGCAGATCAGCCCCAGCATTTT. It specifies CASKSGTADQPQHF.

The chain employs TRBV28 and TRBJ2-1, with 9 nucleotides matching TRBD2. V lost 6 bases, J lost 10 bases, and 7 bases stayed unmatched. Looked up from germline, CDR1 is MDHEN and CDR2 is SYDVKM. This CDR3 is built from 13 residues. The CDR3 DNA is TGTGCCAGCAGCCGGGGACTAGCACTGGAGCAGTTCTTC. It specifies CASSRGLALEQFF.

This clone is judged medium-sized (0.01 to 0.1%). V is TRBV2 and J is TRBJ1-5; TRBD1 matches at 11 bases. The CDR3 covers 15 residues. With 4 bases clipped from V and 5 bases from J, the junction kept 4 bases outside the gene matches. In germline, CDR1 is SNHLY, CDR2 FYNNEI. In DNA, the CDR3 is TGTGCCAGCAGTGGGACAGGGGGCGGCGATCAGCCCCAGCATTTT. This translates into CASSGTGGGDQPQHF.

The V gene is TRBV2, the J gene TRBJ1-5; 7 bases map to TRBD1. The germline CDR1 and CDR2 sequences are SNHLY and FYNNEI. V dropped 7 bases and J dropped 7; count of bases not matched to a gene: 7. The CDR3 runs 13 residues. As DNA, the CDR3 is TGTGCCAGCAAAACGACAGGGACGCAGCCCCAGCATTTT. Amino acids: CASKTTGTQPQHF.

This clone was seen only a few times. The genes are TRBV5-1 and TRBJ1-1; maybe TRBD1 (6 bases). CDR3 length: 15 residues. CDR1 is SGHRS and CDR2 is YFSETQ in the germline V gene. Trimming took off 0 bases at V and 4 bases at J, with 13 bases between the two ends. DNA for the CDR3: TGCGCCAGCAGCTTGGCCGTGGGGGCCGTCACTGAAGCTTTCTTT. Protein sequence: CASSLAVGAVTEAFF.

The rearrangement links TRBV27 to TRBJ2-5, with a tentative D call TRBD1 (7 bases). The DNA end favors TRBJ2-7, so the J call may be wrong. The CDR3 is made up of 18 amino acids. CDR1 and CDR2 (germline): MNHEY, SMNVEV (reference sequence). The CDR3 protein is CASSPGPGGQVWPYEQYF. DNA for the CDR3: TGTGCCAGCAGTCCGGGGCCAGGGGGGCAGGTTTGGCCCTACGAGCAGTACTTC.

CDR3 bases: TGCGCCAGCGGAGCACAGGGTATGAACACTGAAGCTTTCTTT. This codes for CASGAQGMNTEAFF. This chain joins TRBV5-1 and TRBJ1-1; a possible D gene is TRBD1 (6 bases). There are 14 residues in the CDR3. Trimming stripped 7 bases from V and 0 bases from J, with 13 bases between. Germline-derived CDR1 and CDR2 are SGHRS and YFSETQ.

The chain employs TRBV11-3 and TRBJ2-7, with 11 bases identical to TRBD2. This CDR3 region has 13 residues. CDR1 and CDR2 (germline): SGHNT, YENEEA. V was pared by 5 bases and J by 5 bases, with 2 bases of the junction left unmatched. CDR3 in amino acids: CASSLGLADEQYF. CDR3 nucleotides: TGTGCCAGCAGCCTGGGACTAGCGGACGAGCAGTACTTC.

V usage is TRBV7-9 and J usage is TRBJ2-2; 11 nucleotides agree with TRBD1. CDR3 length equals 16 residues. V gave up 5 bases and J gave up 7 bases; unmatched junction bases: 9. The V gene's germline CDR1 is SEHNR and CDR2 FQNEAQ (reference sequence). The CDR3 DNA is TGTGCCAGCAGCCCCAAGGACAGGGGGCGCGGCGGGGAGCTGTTTTTT. Its protein product is CASSPKDRGRGGELFF.

The table lists this clone with a few counts. This sequence joins TRBV7-2 and TRBJ2-7; D is ambiguous. With 1 base removed from V and 0 bases from J, the gap between germline ends came to 4 bases. This CDR3 spans 13 amino acids. The V gene's germline CDR1 is SGHTA and CDR2 FQGNSA. The DNA for the CDR3 is TGTGCCAGCAGCTTAGATATCTCCTACGAGCAGTACTTC. Its protein is CASSLDISYEQYF.

This rearrangement joins TRBV9 to TRBJ2-2, with TRBD1 identical over 10 bases. The ends lost 3 bases at V and 4 bases at J; junction bases unmatched: 0. CDR1 is SGDLS, CDR2 YYNGEE, per germline. This CDR3 spans 14 amino acids. Here the CDR3 DNA reads TGTGCCAGCAGCGGGACAGGGGGCACCGGGGAGCTGTTTTTT. Translated: CASSGTGGTGELFF.

A few counts support this clone. J is TRBJ2-5 and V is TRBV29-1; the match to TRBD1 covers 8 bases. This CDR3 spans 17 amino acids. Germline V lookup: CDR1 SQVTM, CDR2 ANQGSEA. V trimming: 6 bases; J trimming: 2 bases; junction bases outside the gene matches: 17. The CDR3 DNA reads as TGCAGCGTGCCAAAATTGAGGCAGGGGGCACCTCAAGAGACCCAGTACTTC. Amino acid sequence: CSVPKLRQGAPQETQYF.

By share, this clone counts as medium-sized (0.01 to 0.1%). V is TRBV7-9 and J is TRBJ2-7, with 9 bases identical to TRBD1. This CDR3 has 15 amino acids. CDR1 and CDR2 (germline): SEHNR, FQNEAQ (reference sequence). The ends lost 2 bases at V and 4 bases at J; junction bases unmatched: 6. For the CDR3, the DNA is TGTGCCAGCAGCTTAATACAGGGGGCGGTATACGAGCAGTACTTC. It specifies CASSLIQGAVYEQYF.

This clone is medium-sized within its sample. The genes are TRBV5-4 and TRBJ2-1; tentative D call: TRBD1 (5 bases). The germline V gene has CDR1 SGHNT and CDR2 YYREEE (reference sequence). The length of the CDR3 is 16 residues. Deletions cut 1 base from V and 1 base from J, with 12 bases between. The CDR3 DNA sequence: TGTGCCAGCAGCTTGTCCCTTCGACAGTCCTACAATGAGCAGTTCTTC. Protein: CASSLSLRQSYNEQFF.

The V call is TRBV7-2, the J call TRBJ2-1; the D gene is possibly TRBD2 (6 bases). This CDR3 spans 14 amino acids. In germline, CDR1 is SGHTA, CDR2 FQGNSA. The V and J ends lost 1 base and 4 bases respectively, with 8 bases between them. The CDR3: CASSLVGGYNEQFF. The CDR3 nucleotides read TGTGCCAGCAGCTTAGTAGGAGGGTACAATGAGCAGTTCTTC.

The chain joins TRBV19 to TRBJ2-5; TRBD2 matches at 9 bases. The CDR3 runs to 14 residues. V trimming: 5 bases; J trimming: 4 bases; junction bases outside the gene matches: 5. The germline V gene has CDR1 LNHDA and CDR2 SQIVND (reference sequence). The CDR3 here is CASSLAGSRETQYF. The CDR3 DNA follows: TGTGCCAGTAGTCTAGCGGGGTCGCGAGAGACCCAGTACTTC.